The T cell receptor (beta chain) under discussion was sequenced for a study of blood T cell repertoires in COVID-19. Background on the study: Donors in the United States, Italy and Spain gave samples during acute or convalescent COVID-19. T cells, B-cell-depleted T cells, or PBMCs provided the cDNA or gDNA that served as material.

The CDR3 is 16 amino acids. Germline CDR1 and CDR2: SEHNR and FQNEAQ (reference sequence). Trimming left V 5 bases short and J 2 bases short, with 18 bases between. This clone has just one count. Original data processing: Cell counts per sample came from amplifying reference gene primers. Assay used: immunoSEQ multiplex PCR; TCRdb lists only in-frame clones, some missing. That table furnishes V, J and clone size, whereas the DNA furnished D and trimming. Here the sample spans fewer than 150,000 clones, around 85% being singletons. The sample comprised peripheral blood. V usage is TRBV7-9 and J usage is TRBJ2-5, with D possibly TRBD2 on 6 matching bases. The receptor comes from a woman aged 45-65 years who had recovered from COVID-19. The CDR3 DNA reads as TGTGCCAGCAGCCCCGGTGCGGGACTTTTACAAGAGACCCAGTACTTC. Translating gives CASSPGAGLLQETQYF.